One and the same sample provided the 32 T cell receptor beta chains below, sequenced in a study of blood T cell repertoires in COVID-19. TCRdb's table, derived via immunoSEQ multiplex PCR, lists solely in-frame clones and lacks some. The top ten clones hold approximately 4% of a sample with some 190,000 clones, 88% of them seen once. The sequenced sample was peripheral blood. All receptors derive from a human donor in a cohort sampled during active COVID-19.

This chain connects TRBV4-1 to TRBJ2-7; D is uncertain. CDR1 MGHRA and CDR2 YSYEKL come from the germline V gene. CDR3 length equals 13 residues. Trimming took 0 bases from V and 3 from J, leaving 6 bases between them. CDR3 nucleotides: TGCGCCAGCAGCCAAGATCTAGGCTACGAGCAGTACTTC. Translation: CASSQDLGYEQYF.

In this sample, this clone turned up a few times. The V and J genes are TRBV5-1 and TRBJ2-4; 7 bases are shared with TRBD1. Germline CDR1 is SGHRS and CDR2 is YFSETQ. This CDR3 contains 14 residues. The trim removed 4 bases at V and 9 bases at J, leaving 10 bases unmatched. The CDR3 spells CASSPGTEYGIQYF. The CDR3 coding sequence is TGCGCCAGCAGCCCCGGGACAGAGTACGGCATTCAGTACTTC.

The V gene is TRBV30, the J gene TRBJ1-4; 7 positions agree with TRBD1. Trimming cost V 8 bases and J 8 bases; bases outside gene matches: 8. CDR1 and CDR2 (germline): GTSNPN, SVGIG (reference sequence). CDR3 size: 12 residues. CDR3 DNA: TGTGCCGGGACAGACTTAAGAGAAAAACTGTTTTTT. It yields the protein CAGTDLREKLFF.

This clone was seen a single time. This rearrangement joins TRBV11-2 to TRBJ2-1; 8 bases are a match to TRBD2. Germline values: CDR1 SGHAT, CDR2 FQNNGV. J was trimmed by 2 bases and V by 1 base; bases with no gene match: 7. This CDR3 spans 17 amino acids. CDR3 nucleotide sequence: TGTGCCAGCAGCTTAGCGTCTAGCGGGTCAACCTACAATGAGCAGTTCTTC. Translated: CASSLASSGSTYNEQFF. Based on the CDR3 plus reference TRBV11-2 and TRBJ2-1, the full variable domain is EAGVAQSPRYKIIEKRQSVAFWCNPISGHATLYWYQQILGQGPKLLIQFQNNGVVDDSQLPKDRFSAERLKGVDSTLKIQPAKLEDSAVYLCASSLASSGSTYNEQFFGPGTRLTVL.

This chain joins TRBV10-3 and TRBJ2-7; TRBD1 agrees at 9 bases. Trimming took 2 bases from V and 3 from J; bases not matched to a gene: 2. CDR3 length equals 14 residues. CDR1 and CDR2 (germline): ENHRY, SYGVKD. CDR3 sequence: CAISEVGQGYEQYF. The CDR3 region has the DNA TGTGCCATCAGTGAGGTGGGACAGGGCTACGAGCAGTACTTC.

The rearrangement joins TRBV7-8 to TRBJ2-7, with 8 bases matching TRBD1. The CDR3 spans 14 residues. CDR1 is SGHVS, CDR2 FQNEAQ, per germline. With V trimmed by 5 bases and J by 0 bases, 3 bases remained unmatched. The CDR3: CASSLGTGSYEQYF. CDR3 nucleotides: TGTGCCAGCAGCCTGGGGACAGGCTCCTACGAGCAGTACTTC.

The chain recombines TRBV24-1 with TRBJ2-3; 7 bases are a match to TRBD2. This CDR3 spans 16 amino acids. CDR1 is KGHDR, CDR2 SFDVKD, per germline. The J segment lost 3 bases and the V segment lost 2 bases, leaving 7 bases of the junction unmatched. Here the CDR3 reads CATSDSKREVTDTQYF. CDR3 DNA: TGTGCCACCAGTGATTCCAAGCGGGAAGTTACAGATACGCAGTATTTT.

This clone came up once. The chain carries TRBV5-6 and TRBJ2-1; possibly TRBD2 for D (6 bases). This CDR3 is 14 amino acids long. V gave up 4 bases and J gave up 4 bases, with 12 bases separating them. Per the germline V gene, CDR1 is SGHDT and CDR2 is YYEEEE. The CDR3 nucleotides are TGTGCCAGCAGCCTCGAGCGGGCGTACAATGAGCAGTTCTTC. Translation: CASSLERAYNEQFF.

This chain connects TRBV28 to TRBJ1-5; no clear D gene. V was pared by 3 bases and J by 7 bases, with 7 bases between. Germline CDR1 is MDHEN and CDR2 is SYDVKM. CDR3 length equals 12 residues. The CDR3 DNA follows: TGTGCCAGCAGTTTGCCGGGACAGCCCCAGCATTTT. This encodes CASSLPGQPQHF.

In nucleotides, the CDR3 is TGTGCCAGTAGCCTTATATATTCGACTAGCGTAGGGCTGGATGAGCAGTTCTTC. Translated, it gives CASSLIYSTSVGLDEQFF. J is TRBJ2-1 and V is TRBV19; 8 bases map to TRBD2. The CDR3 has 18 residues. Germline CDR1 LNHDA, CDR2 SQIVND (reference sequence). Trimming at V came to 6 bases and at J to 8 bases, leaving 21 bases not matched to a gene.

The chain couples TRBV10-3 to TRBJ2-7; 8 bases match TRBD2. This CDR3 is built from 14 residues. Looked up from germline, CDR1 is ENHRY and CDR2 is SYGVKD. J gave up 7 bases and V 8 bases, and 13 bases lay outside the gene matches. CDR3 sequence (DNA): TGTGCCATCGGTCGGCCGGGAGGGTCTGGGGAGCAGTACTTC. Encoded protein: CAIGRPGGSGEQYF.

The chain has TRBV3-1 (or the pseudogene TRBV3-2) and TRBJ1-3; a weak D match, TRBD1 (6 bases). This CDR3 has 15 amino acids. Per germline, CDR1 LGHDT and CDR2 YNNKEL (reference sequence). Deletions cut 3 bases from V and 0 bases from J, with 9 bases between. The CDR3, as DNA: TGTGCCAGCAGCCATACAGGGCTCTCTGGAAACACCATATATTTT. Its translation: CASSHTGLSGNTIYF.

This sequence joins TRBV3-1 (or the pseudogene TRBV3-2) and TRBJ2-2, with D perhaps matching TRBD1 (5 bases). This CDR3 is 15 amino acids long. CDR1 is LGHDT, CDR2 YNNKEL, per germline (reference sequence). V was cut by 5 bases and J by 0 bases, with 10 bases left in between. The CDR3 protein is CASSYRQPNTGELFF. The CDR3 region has the DNA TGTGCCAGCAGCTATCGACAGCCGAACACCGGGGAGCTGTTTTTT.

The chain uses TRBV6-5 and TRBJ2-7, with D perhaps matching TRBD1 (5 bases). The V gene lost 10 bases and the J gene lost 3 bases, with 13 bases spanning the gap. Germline CDR1 reads MNHEY; CDR2 reads SVGAGI. This CDR3 comprises 12 residues. CDR3 bases: TGTGCCACAGGGTCAGGCGACTACGAGCAGTACTTC. It specifies CATGSGDYEQYF.

The chain uses TRBV21-1 and TRBJ2-4; TRBD2 is the table's D call, not checked against the DNA. TRBV21-1 constitutes a pseudogene. The CDR3 is made up of 16 amino acids. The CDR3 nucleotides read TGTGCCAGCAGCAAAGGGAAGCGGAGGGCCAAAAACATTCAGTACTTC. Amino acid sequence: CASSKGKRRAKNIQYF.

This clone is a singleton in its sample. The J gene is TRBJ2-3, the V gene TRBV5-1, with 14 bases identical to TRBD2. J lost 5 bases, V lost 0 bases, and 14 bases had no gene match. Looked up from germline, CDR1 is SGHRS and CDR2 is YFSETQ. The CDR3 has 20 residues. CDR3 region: CASSLVPTSGRADRLDTQYF. The CDR3 DNA follows: TGCGCCAGCAGCTTGGTCCCGACTAGCGGGAGGGCCGATAGGTTAGATACGCAGTATTTT.

CDR3 in amino acids: CASSLGGGFQETQYF. DNA for the CDR3: TGTGCCAGCAGCTTAGGCGGGGGATTCCAAGAGACCCAGTACTTC. The chain has TRBV7-6 and TRBJ2-5, with 7 bases aligning to TRBD2. The CDR3 has 15 residues. V lost 1 base to trimming and J lost 1 base; unmatched junction nucleotides: 3. Germline CDR1 SGHVS, CDR2 FNYEAQ.

The count of this clone is one. The chain carries TRBV4-1 and TRBJ2-3; 15 nucleotides line up with TRBD2. J gave up 4 bases and V 3 bases, and 2 bases lay outside the gene matches. The CDR3 contains 16 residues. Germline V gene lookup returns CDR1 MGHRA and CDR2 YSYEKL. The CDR3 DNA follows: TGCGCCAGCAGCCATGGACTAGCGGGAGGGTCAGATACGCAGTATTTT. It codes for CASSHGLAGGSDTQYF.

The gene calls are TRBV6-2 or TRBV6-3 and TRBJ1-1, with D possibly TRBD1 on 5 matching bases. Trimming removed 2 bases from V and 1 base from J, with 20 bases in between. In germline, CDR1 is MNHEY, CDR2 SVGEGT. The CDR3 consists of 18 residues. CDR3 amino acids: CASSYRTSGGLQNTEAFF. The DNA for the CDR3 is TGTGCCAGCAGTTACCGGACTAGCGGGGGGTTGCAGAACACTGAAGCTTTCTTT.

The genes are TRBV19 and TRBJ1-6; 8 nucleotides agree with TRBD1. Trimming cost V 5 bases and J 9 bases; bases outside gene matches: 6. The CDR3 runs to 14 residues. CDR1 is LNHDA, CDR2 SQIVND, per germline (reference sequence). The DNA for the CDR3 is TGTGCCAGTAGTTCAGGGGGCTTTGGTTCACCCCTCCACTTT. Translating gives CASSSGGFGSPLHF.

The V gene is TRBV5-4, the J gene TRBJ2-1; TRBD2 matches at 7 bases. CDR1 is SGHNT and CDR2 is YYREEE in the germline V gene (reference sequence). CDR3 length equals 13 residues. The V and J ends lost 3 bases and 10 bases, in that order; junction bases with no gene match: 7. The CDR3 nucleotides are TGTGCCAGCAGCTGGCTGGGAGGGTACGAGCAGTTCTTC. Translation gives CASSWLGGYEQFF.

This chain connects TRBV2 to TRBJ1-1, with D maybe TRBD1 (6 bases). V lost 5 bases and J lost 1, with 8 bases in between. The V gene's germline CDR1 is SNHLY and CDR2 FYNNEI. The CDR3 runs 13 residues. The CDR3 loop is CASSWGRNTEAFF. DNA of the CDR3: TGTGCCAGCAGTTGGGGGCGGAACACTGAAGCTTTCTTT.

The V call is TRBV3-1 (or the pseudogene TRBV3-2), the J call TRBJ2-3; TRBD2 aligns across 9 bases. After removal of 4 bases from V and 4 bases from J, the junction contained 15 bases not matched to a gene. Germline CDR1 reads LGHDT; CDR2 reads YNNKEL (reference sequence). The CDR3 contains 18 residues. The CDR3 DNA is TGTGCCAGCAGCCGAAGTTCTTTAGCGGGAGTTAACGCAGATACGCAGTATTTT. The encoded protein is CASSRSSLAGVNADTQYF.

The chain is built from TRBV4-2 and TRBJ2-7; a possible D gene is TRBD2 (5 bases). Per the germline V gene, CDR1 is LGHNA and CDR2 is YNFKEQ. V shed 1 base and J shed 3 bases, with 22 bases lying between them. There are 18 residues in the CDR3. The CDR3 sequence is CASSQVWASQTQYYEQYF. DNA for the CDR3: TGTGCCAGCAGCCAAGTCTGGGCTAGCCAAACGCAATACTACGAGCAGTACTTC.

This clone was counted a single time. The genes are TRBV19 and TRBJ1-2; 8 nucleotides align to TRBD1. Trimming at V came to 5 bases and at J to 7 bases, leaving 3 bases not matched to a gene. This CDR3 region has 12 residues. The germline CDR1 and CDR2 sequences are LNHDA and SQIVND (reference sequence). CDR3 DNA: TGTGCCAGTAGTGGACAGGGTGGTGGCTACACCTTC. Protein: CASSGQGGGYTF.

The V and J genes are TRBV7-2 and TRBJ2-3; D gene ambiguous. In germline, CDR1 is SGHTA, CDR2 FQGNSA. This CDR3 has 14 residues. V was pared by 1 base and J by 2 bases, with 7 bases between. CDR3 in amino acids: CASSLDYNTDTQYF. The CDR3, as DNA: TGTGCCAGCAGCTTAGACTACAACACAGATACGCAGTATTTT.

The chain recombines TRBV4-3 with TRBJ1-4; D unresolved. The CDR3 loop spans 15 amino acids. The germline V gene encodes CDR1 LGHNA and CDR2 YSLEER. V was pared by 0 bases and J by 3 bases, with 8 bases between. This CDR3 is CASSQDLSPNEKLFF. The CDR3 DNA sequence: TGCGCCAGCAGCCAAGATCTCAGTCCTAATGAAAAACTGTTTTTT.

The chain recombines TRBV5-1 with TRBJ2-5; 8 bases agree with TRBD1. This CDR3 spans 13 amino acids. V was pared by 7 bases and J by 1 base, with 3 bases of the junction left unmatched. Germline CDR1 SGHRS, CDR2 YFSETQ. As DNA, the CDR3 is TGCGCCAGCCGACAGGGGCTCCAAGAGACCCAGTACTTC. This sequence encodes CASRQGLQETQYF.

V usage is TRBV28 and J usage is TRBJ2-6, with 9 nucleotides matching TRBD1. The V and J ends lost 4 bases and 0 bases, in that order; junction bases with no gene match: 4. There are 17 residues in the CDR3. Per germline, CDR1 MDHEN and CDR2 SYDVKM. CDR3 nucleotides: TGTGCCAGCAGTTCGACAGGGGGGGTCTCTGGGGCCAACGTCCTGACTTTC. Translating it yields CASSSTGGVSGANVLTF. The variable domain in full, completed from reference TRBV28 and TRBJ2-6, reads DVKVTQSSRYLVKRTGEKVFLECVQDMDHENMFWYRQDPGLGLRLIYFSYDVKMKEKGDIPEGYSVSREKKERFSLILESASTNQTSMYLCASSSTGGVSGANVLTFGAGSRLTVL.

The gene calls are TRBV19 and TRBJ2-7, with 9 bases that match TRBD1. The CDR3 extends over 13 amino acids. V lost 5 bases, J lost 5 bases, and 4 bases stayed unmatched. Germline assignment: CDR1 LNHDA and CDR2 SQIVND (reference sequence). The CDR3 reads CASSEQGAHEQYF. The CDR3 region has the DNA TGTGCCAGTAGTGAACAGGGGGCCCACGAGCAGTACTTC.

This chain links TRBV19 with TRBJ1-1; the match to TRBD1 covers 11 bases. Germline assignment: CDR1 LNHDA and CDR2 SQIVND (reference sequence). This CDR3 has 17 amino acids. V trimming: 3 bases; J trimming: 4 bases; junction bases outside the gene matches: 10. The CDR3 DNA reads TGTGCCAGTAGTATCAATCGGAGGGGGACAGGGGGCACTGAAGCTTTCTTT. Translated, it gives CASSINRRGTGGTEAFF.

V is TRBV9 and J is TRBJ2-5; 8 bases line up with TRBD1. The CDR3 has 15 amino acids. The trim removed 3 bases at V and 5 bases at J, leaving 9 bases unmatched. Germline-derived CDR1 and CDR2 are SGDLS and YYNGEE. The CDR3 bases are TGTGCCAGCAGCGCCCACAGGGGGGATAAGGAGACCCAGTACTTC. Its protein is CASSAHRGDKETQYF.